One sample yielded the 3 T cell receptor beta chains listed below, sequenced in a study of shared T cell receptors in the human thymus. Libraries were prepared by immunoSEQ multiplex PCR; TCRdb keeps only in-frame clonotypes and omits some of them. The sample lists about 400,000 clones, 85% to 95% occurring once. The sample was thymocytes. Receptors were obtained from a human donor.

The chain employs TRBV14 and TRBJ2-7; 9 nucleotides agree with TRBD1. Germline V lookup: CDR1 SGHDN, CDR2 FVKESK. The CDR3 has 15 residues. Trimming at V came to 6 bases and at J to 6 bases, leaving 12 bases not matched to a gene. For the CDR3, the DNA is TGTGCCAGCAGGGCGGGCCCGGGACAGGGTGCCGAGCAGTACTTC. It yields the protein CASRAGPGQGAEQYF.

The gene calls are TRBV7-9 and TRBJ2-5; D is unclear. The CDR3 runs to 14 residues. Germline assignment: CDR1 SEHNR and CDR2 FQNEAQ (reference sequence). The ends were cut back, 4 bases at V and 4 bases at J, with 13 bases in the middle. The CDR3 sequence is CASSYPGPTETQYF. DNA of the CDR3: TGTGCCAGCAGCTACCCAGGCCCCACAGAGACCCAGTACTTC.

The rearrangement joins TRBV13 to TRBJ2-7; the D gene is possibly TRBD2 (5 bases). Germline V gene lookup returns CDR1 PRHDT and CDR2 FYEKMQ (reference sequence). The V and J ends lost 4 bases and 1 base respectively, with 8 bases between them. The CDR3 covers 13 residues. CDR3 sequence reads: CASSSPGSYEQYF. In nucleotides, the CDR3 is TGTGCCAGCAGCTCCCCGGGGTCCTACGAGCAGTACTTC.